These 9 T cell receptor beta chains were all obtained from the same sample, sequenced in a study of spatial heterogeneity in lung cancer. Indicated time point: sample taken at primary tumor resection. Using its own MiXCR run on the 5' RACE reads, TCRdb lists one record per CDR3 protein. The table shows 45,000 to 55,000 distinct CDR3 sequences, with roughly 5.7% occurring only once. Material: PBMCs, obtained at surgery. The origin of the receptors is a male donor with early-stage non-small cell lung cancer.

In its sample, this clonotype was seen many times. The DNA for the CDR3 is TGTGCCAGCAGTTTGGGGGGGCGGCACGGGGAGCTGTTTTTT. It is translated as CASSLGGRHGELFF. The chain couples TRBV12-3 or TRBV12-4 to TRBJ2-2, with D possibly matching TRBD2 (7 bases). Trimming removed 3 bases at V and 7 bases at J, with 12 bases between. The CDR3 consists of 14 residues.

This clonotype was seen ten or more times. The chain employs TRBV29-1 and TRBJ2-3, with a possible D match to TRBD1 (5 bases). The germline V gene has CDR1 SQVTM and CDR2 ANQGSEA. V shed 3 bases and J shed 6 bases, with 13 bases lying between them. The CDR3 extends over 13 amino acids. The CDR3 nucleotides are TGCAGCGTTGATGGGCAGGGATCCGATACGCAGTATTTT. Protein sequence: CSVDGQGSDTQYF.

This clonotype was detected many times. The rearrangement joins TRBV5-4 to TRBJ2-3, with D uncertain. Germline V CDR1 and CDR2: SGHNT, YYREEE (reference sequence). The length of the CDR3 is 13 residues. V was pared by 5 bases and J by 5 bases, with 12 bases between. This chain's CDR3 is CASRFATGDTQYF. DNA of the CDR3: TGTGCCAGCAGATTCGCTACGGGAGATACGCAGTATTTT. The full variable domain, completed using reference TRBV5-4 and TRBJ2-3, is ETGVTQSPTHLIKTRGQQVTLRCSSQSGHNTVSWYQQALGQGPQFIFQYYREEENGRGNFPPRFSGLQFPNYSSELNVNALELDDSALYLCASRFATGDTQYFGPGTRLTVL.

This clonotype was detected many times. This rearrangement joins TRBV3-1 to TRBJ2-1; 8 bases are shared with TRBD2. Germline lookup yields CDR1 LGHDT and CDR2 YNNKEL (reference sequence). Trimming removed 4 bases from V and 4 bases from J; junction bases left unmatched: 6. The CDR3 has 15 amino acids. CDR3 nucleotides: TGTGCCAGCAGCCCTACATCGGGGGGGTACAATGAGCAGTTCTTC. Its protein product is CASSPTSGGYNEQFF.

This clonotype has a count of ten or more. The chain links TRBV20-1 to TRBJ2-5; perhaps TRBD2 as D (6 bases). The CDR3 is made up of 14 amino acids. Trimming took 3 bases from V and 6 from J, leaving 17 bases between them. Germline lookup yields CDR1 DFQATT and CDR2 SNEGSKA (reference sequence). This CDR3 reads CSARVGREWKTQYF. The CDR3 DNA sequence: TGCAGTGCTAGGGTGGGACGGGAGTGGAAGACCCAGTACTTC.

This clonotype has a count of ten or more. CDR3 bases: TGTGCCAGCAGGGATGGTAGCTCCTACGAGCAGTACTTC. This codes for CASRDGSSYEQYF. This chain connects TRBV6-5 to TRBJ2-7; no clear D gene. Per germline, CDR1 MNHEY and CDR2 SVGAGI. Deletions cut 6 bases from V and 0 bases from J, with 9 bases between. CDR3 length: 13 residues.

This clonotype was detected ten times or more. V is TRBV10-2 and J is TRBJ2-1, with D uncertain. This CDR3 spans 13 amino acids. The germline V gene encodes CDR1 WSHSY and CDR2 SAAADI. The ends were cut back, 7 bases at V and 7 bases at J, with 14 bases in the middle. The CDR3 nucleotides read TGCGCCAGCACATTGCTAGGTGGGAATGAGCAGTTCTTC. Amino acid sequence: CASTLLGGNEQFF.

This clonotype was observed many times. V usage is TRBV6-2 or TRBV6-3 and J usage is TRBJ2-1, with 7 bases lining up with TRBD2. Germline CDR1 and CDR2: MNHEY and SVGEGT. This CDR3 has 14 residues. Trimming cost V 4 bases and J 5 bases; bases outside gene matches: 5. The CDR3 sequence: CASSWASGDNEQFF. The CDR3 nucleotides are TGTGCCAGCAGTTGGGCTAGCGGCGACAATGAGCAGTTCTTC.

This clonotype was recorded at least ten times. The CDR3 here is CASNFGGNQPQHF. CDR3 DNA: TGTGCCAGTAACTTCGGAGGCAATCAGCCCCAGCATTTT. V and J are TRBV19 and TRBJ1-5; D gene ambiguous. The CDR3 sequence is 13 residues long. Germline CDR1 is LNHDA and CDR2 is SQIVND (reference sequence). The ends were cut back, 7 bases at V and 2 bases at J, with 9 bases in the middle.